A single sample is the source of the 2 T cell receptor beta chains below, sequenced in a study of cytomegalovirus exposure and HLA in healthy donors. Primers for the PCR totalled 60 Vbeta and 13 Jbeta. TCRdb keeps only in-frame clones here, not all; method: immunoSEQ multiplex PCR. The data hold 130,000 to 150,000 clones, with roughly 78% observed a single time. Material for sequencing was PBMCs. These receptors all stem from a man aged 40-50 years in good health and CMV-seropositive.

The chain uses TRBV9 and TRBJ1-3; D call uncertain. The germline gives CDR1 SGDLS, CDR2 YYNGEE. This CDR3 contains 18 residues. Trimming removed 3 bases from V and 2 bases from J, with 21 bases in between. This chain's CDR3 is CASSGVARPTEAGNTIYF. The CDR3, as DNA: TGTGCCAGCAGCGGTGTGGCCCGACCTACAGAAGCTGGAAACACCATATATTTT.

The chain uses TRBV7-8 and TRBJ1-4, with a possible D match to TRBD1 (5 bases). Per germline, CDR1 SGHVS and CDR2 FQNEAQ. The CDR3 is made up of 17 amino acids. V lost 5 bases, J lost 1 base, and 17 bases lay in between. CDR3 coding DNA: TGTGCCAGCAGCCTCTGGGGGGGAGGAGTAACTAATGAAAAACTGTTTTTT. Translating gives CASSLWGGGVTNEKLFF.